Detailed here is one T cell receptor beta chain. J gave up 3 bases and V 8 bases, and 9 bases lay outside the gene matches. The CDR3 totals 16 residues. Looked up from germline, CDR1 is MDHEN and CDR2 is SYDVKM. The data were taken from a study of blood T cell repertoires in COVID-19. Looking at the study overall: Sites across the United States, Italy and Spain contributed samples from acute and convalescent COVID-19. PBMCs, B-cell-depleted T cells, or T cells provided the cDNA or gDNA that made up the material.

Source study methods: Using reference gene primer amplification, nucleated cell counts were estimated. Measured with immunoSEQ multiplex PCR; TCRdb has only the in-frame clones, and not every one. The V and J calls and clone size are taken from that table; D and trimming were inferred from the DNA. The sample lists 200,000 to 250,000 clones, approximately 80% seen once, with approximately 8% in the top ten. In Seattle, patients joined the study during active infection and were tracked longitudinally. V is TRBV28 and J is TRBJ2-6, with TRBD1 matching 8 bases. Sequenced: peripheral blood. The receptor comes from a woman aged 80 or over with COVID-19, enrolled during active disease. The chain's CDR3 is CASLGAGGGGANVLTF. Written as DNA, the CDR3 is TGTGCCAGCCTGGGGGCAGGGGGCGGTGGGGCCAACGTCCTGACTTTC.